This T cell receptor beta chain was captured by sequencing in a study of blood T cell repertoires in COVID-19. Whole-study context: Acute and convalescent COVID-19 samples came from the United States, Italy and Spain. T cells, B-cell-depleted T cells, or PBMCs provided the cDNA or gDNA that served as material.

Clinical history as reported by participants underpinned cohort assignment. Source study methods: Nucleated cell number was recorded as an estimate derived from reference gene primer amplification. Clones were read by immunoSEQ multiplex PCR, and TCRdb kept only the in-frame ones, dropping some. The DNA gave D and trimming, while V, J and clone size come from that table. Of a few hundred thousand clones listed, 86% are singletons. The germline CDR1 and CDR2 sequences are SGHVS and FQNEAQ. After removal of 6 bases from V and 1 base from J, the junction contained 7 bases not matched to a gene. This CDR3 is 16 amino acids long.

The specimen was PBMCs or T cells enriched from blood (not recorded which). This chain links TRBV7-8 with TRBJ2-3, with 10 bases identical to TRBD2. The source of this sequence is a woman in her forties or fifties in a cohort exposed to, infected with or recovered from COVID-19 (not recorded which). Written as DNA, the CDR3 is TGTGCCAGCAGAGAGAAGCGGGGGGGAGGCACAGATACGCAGTATTTT. Its protein is CASREKRGGGTDTQYF.